The rows below give T cell receptor beta chains drawn from one sample of a study of shared clonotypes between healthy human individuals. Data came from immunoSEQ multiplex PCR; TCRdb stores just in-frame clones and leaves some out. This sample has around 750,000 clones, with around 67% found just once. The sample taken for sequencing was memory CD4+ T cells sorted from blood. These TCRs come from a woman in her twenties or thirties in good health. The CDR3 runs from the conserved cysteine through the conserved F or W. The order of the fields is CDR3 length, V gene, J gene, CDR3 protein.

length: 17
V: TRBV5-1
J: TRBJ2-5
CDR3: CASRPGVGGERQETQYF

length: 13
V: TRBV27
J: TRBJ1-1
CDR3: CASWGRVSTEAFF

length: 14
V: TRBV28
J: TRBJ2-7
CDR3: CASSITFQSHEQYF

length: 15
V: TRBV27
J: TRBJ2-7
CDR3: CASSPSGRTTYEQYF

length: 13
V: TRBV18
J: TRBJ2-5
CDR3: CASSPGQGETQYF

length: 16
V: TRBV4-2
J: TRBJ1-2
CDR3: CASTPGGTGLNYGYTF

length: 14
V: TRBV7-3
J: TRBJ2-2
CDR3: CASSQGARTGELFF

length: 14
V: TRBV2
J: TRBJ1-5
CDR3: CASSVRGSNQPQHF

length: 15
V: TRBV28
J: TRBJ1-5
CDR3: CASSFSQGRRQPQHF

length: 15
V: TRBV14
J: TRBJ2-7
CDR3: CASSHGLADSYEQYF

length: 16
V: TRBV10-2
J: TRBJ1-4
CDR3: CASSTDGLATNEKLFF

length: 12
V: TRBV2
J: TRBJ2-5
CDR3: CASREGKETQYF

length: 19
V: TRBV27
J: TRBJ2-2
CDR3: CASSYDWGGRAVDTGELFF

length: 16
V: TRBV4-1
J: TRBJ2-3
CDR3: CASSQRSGTSTDTQYF

length: 16
V: TRBV7-9
J: TRBJ2-2
CDR3: CASSPAGREITGELFF

length: 14
V: TRBV6-4
J: TRBJ2-2
CDR3: CASSAERSTGELFF

length: 13
V: TRBV5-5
J: TRBJ2-7
CDR3: CASSSLDSYEQYF

length: 14
V: TRBV5-1
J: TRBJ1-1
CDR3: CASLSGQGGTEAFF

length: 16
V: TRBV5-1
J: TRBJ2-6
CDR3: CASRVGSISGANVLTF

length: 14
V: TRBV11-2
J: TRBJ2-7
CDR3: CASSPGITSYEQYF

length: 16
V: TRBV29-1
J: TRBJ2-7
CDR3: CSVEGLDRRPPYEQYF

length: 13
V: TRBV2
J: TRBJ2-5
CDR3: CASSEESRATQYF

length: 17
V: TRBV7-2
J: TRBJ2-1
CDR3: CASSLSSGRASDNEQFF

length: 13
V: TRBV19
J: TRBJ2-3
CDR3: CASSKGREDTQYF

length: 15
V: TRBV7-6
J: TRBJ2-5
CDR3: CASSLEGGAQETQYF

length: 14
V: TRBV5-4
J: TRBJ2-3
CDR3: CASSSPAGADTQYF

length: 11
V: TRBV27
J: TRBJ1-1
CDR3: CARDMNTEAFF

length: 13
V: TRBV2
J: TRBJ1-1
CDR3: CAGQGDMYTEAFF

length: 15
V: TRBV5-1
J: TRBJ1-2
CDR3: CASSITGTGTYGYTF

length: 13
V: TRBV19
J: TRBJ1-5
CDR3: CASSVIANQPQHF

length: 11
V: TRBV27
J: TRBJ2-5
CDR3: CASRAQETQYF

length: 15
V: TRBV5-1
J: TRBJ2-1
CDR3: CASSPGLAALGEQFF

length: 13
V: TRBV5-1
J: TRBJ1-1
CDR3: CASSLTGFTEAFF

length: 16
V: TRBV19
J: TRBJ2-1
CDR3: CASSASGREGRNEQFF

length: 14
V: TRBV7-7
J: TRBJ2-3
CDR3: CASSSSRDADTQYF

length: 13
V: TRBV4-1
J: TRBJ2-3
CDR3: CASSQEVGATQYF

length: 14
V: TRBV28
J: TRBJ2-5
CDR3: CASSQGGYQETQYF